Presented here are 12 T cell receptor beta chains from one specimen sequenced in a study of blood T cell repertoires in COVID-19 (TCRdb year 2020). Library construction relied on the immunoSEQ multiplex PCR assay. TCRdb carries this immuneACCESS record with in-frame sequences only. Its versions omit some clonotypes, under half of them owing to an unresolved V gene in the studies checked, with the rest unexplained. In all, the sample holds 200,000 to 250,000 clones, and under 90% of those were seen once. Just under 20% of the sample lies in the top ten. Material for sequencing was peripheral blood. All receptors derive from a man aged 30-40 years with active or convalescent COVID-19.

The gene calls are TRBV7-2 and TRBJ1-6, with 8 bases fitting TRBD1. CDR3 size: 14 residues. Trimming cost V 3 bases and J 7 bases; bases outside gene matches: 2. Per germline, CDR1 SGHTA and CDR2 FQGNSA. Here the CDR3 reads CASSLTGENSPLHF. Written as DNA, the CDR3 is TGTGCCAGCAGCTTGACAGGGGAGAATTCACCCCTCCACTTT. Complete variable domain (other parts from reference TRBV7-2 and TRBJ1-6): GAGVSQSPSNKVTEKGKDVELRCDPISGHTALYWYRQSLGQGLEFLIYFQGNSAPDKSGLPSDRFSAERTGGSVSTLTIQRTQQEDSAVYLCASSLTGENSPLHFGNGTRLTVT.

The chain combines TRBV28 with TRBJ1-1; D gene ambiguous. Germline assignment: CDR1 MDHEN and CDR2 SYDVKM. V lost 7 bases to trimming and J lost 0 bases, with 12 bases between them. The CDR3 has 14 amino acids. The CDR3: CASTLRQMNTEAFF. The CDR3 nucleotides read TGTGCCAGCACCCTCCGACAAATGAACACTGAAGCTTTCTTT.

V usage is TRBV28 and J usage is TRBJ1-5; D not resolved. CDR1 MDHEN and CDR2 SYDVKM come from the germline V gene. The V end lost 5 bases, the J end lost 3 bases, and 11 bases lay between the germline ends. This CDR3 contains 14 residues. CDR3 nucleotide sequence: TGTGCCAGCAGTCCCAGTTTGGTCAATCAGCCCCAGCATTTT. Its protein product is CASSPSLVNQPQHF.

This CDR3 is CASSPPLAGIADTQYF. As DNA, the CDR3 is TGTGCCAGCAGCCCCCCCCTAGCGGGGATCGCAGATACGCAGTATTTT. The V call is TRBV7-9, the J call TRBJ2-3; 9 bases agree with TRBD2. The V gene's germline CDR1 is SEHNR and CDR2 FQNEAQ (reference sequence). V lost 5 bases to trimming and J lost 4 bases; unmatched junction nucleotides: 10. The CDR3 runs 16 residues.

V and J are TRBV28 and TRBJ1-4; D perhaps matches TRBD1 (5 bases). This CDR3 comprises 15 residues. Germline values: CDR1 MDHEN, CDR2 SYDVKM. V shed 5 bases and J shed 6 bases, with 16 bases lying between them. In nucleotides, the CDR3 is TGTGCCAGCAGTCGCAGGGTGCGGTTCGATGAAAAACTGTTTTTT. Protein: CASSRRVRFDEKLFF.

The CDR3 DNA reads as TGTGCCAGCAGCTTAGGGGACAGGGCCGTCTATGGCTACACCTTC. Translated: CASSLGDRAVYGYTF. V gene TRBV7-9 combines with J gene TRBJ1-2; the match to TRBD1 covers 9 bases. The germline V gene encodes CDR1 SEHNR and CDR2 FQNEAQ (reference sequence). This CDR3 is 15 amino acids long. The V gene end was trimmed by 1 base and the J gene end by 4 bases; junction bases not matched to a gene: 4.

The rearrangement uses TRBV3-1 (or the pseudogene TRBV3-2) and TRBJ1-4; 7 bases agree with TRBD1. Per the germline V gene, CDR1 is LGHDT and CDR2 is YNNKEL (reference sequence). J was trimmed by 1 base and V by 4 bases; bases with no gene match: 3. The CDR3 runs 15 residues. CDR3 nucleotides: TGTGCCAGCAGCCGCAACAGGGGAACTAATGAAAAACTGTTTTTT. It encodes CASSRNRGTNEKLFF.

This chain connects TRBV7-9 to TRBJ1-4; TRBD1 agrees at 7 bases. Unmatched junction bases numbered 12, after V lost 6 bases and J lost 5 bases. This CDR3 is built from 16 residues. CDR1 and CDR2 (germline): SEHNR, FQNEAQ (reference sequence). CDR3 loop: CASRGRDSALNEKLFF. CDR3 in DNA: TGTGCCAGCAGGGGCCGGGACAGCGCCCTGAATGAAAAACTGTTTTTT.

This sequence joins TRBV12-3 or TRBV12-4 and TRBJ1-6; unclear D gene. The CDR3 loop spans 12 amino acids. V lost 4 bases and J 7 bases, leaving 5 bases between the germline ends. CDR3 nucleotides: TGTGCCAGCAGTTCCTCCAATTCACCCCTCCACTTT. Amino acids: CASSSSNSPLHF.

The J gene is TRBJ2-7, the V gene TRBV7-9; 8 bases are a match to TRBD1. Germline V gives CDR1 SEHNR, CDR2 FQNEAQ (reference sequence). J lost 6 bases, V lost 2 bases, and 3 bases had no gene match. This CDR3 is 13 amino acids long. CDR3 protein: CASSLPGQGEQYF. For the CDR3, the DNA is TGTGCCAGCAGCTTACCCGGACAGGGCGAGCAGTACTTC.

The chain employs TRBV10-2 and TRBJ1-1, with D unclear. Trimming took 4 bases from V and 5 from J, leaving 5 bases between them. There are 11 residues in the CDR3. Germline CDR1 is WSHSY and CDR2 is SAAADI. The CDR3 region is CASSALTEAFF. For the CDR3, the DNA is TGCGCCAGCAGTGCGTTGACTGAAGCTTTCTTT.

V and J are TRBV19 and TRBJ1-2; D not resolved. Germline V gene lookup returns CDR1 LNHDA and CDR2 SQIVND (reference sequence). The germline V and J ends were trimmed by 5 bases and 4 bases, with 8 bases remaining between them. CDR3 length equals 12 residues. DNA for the CDR3: TGTGCCAGTAGTGACAACTCCTATGGCTACACCTTC. It codes for CASSDNSYGYTF.